These 18 T cell receptor beta chains were all obtained from the same sample, sequenced in a study of cytomegalovirus exposure and HLA in healthy donors. Primers included in the PCR were 60 Vbeta and 13 Jbeta primers. The repertoire was sequenced with immunoSEQ multiplex PCR; TCRdb's copy has only in-frame clones and lacks some. The sample has 150,000 or so clones, 80% seen once. The sequencing input was PBMCs. These receptors all stem from a man aged 25 to 40 in good health and CMV-seropositive.

This clone was detected a few times. The chain combines TRBV4-1 with TRBJ1-4; the D gene is possibly TRBD1 (6 bases). Germline CDR1 is MGHRA and CDR2 is YSYEKL. The CDR3 contains 18 residues. Trimming stripped 1 base from V and 3 bases from J, with 18 bases between. The CDR3 DNA reads TGCGCCAGCAGCCAAGCCCTACCAGGACAGACCTCTAATGAAAAACTGTTTTTT. Protein product: CASSQALPGQTSNEKLFF.

The CDR3 spells CASRTSYSNQPQHF. CDR3 in DNA: TGTGCCAGCCGGACTAGCTATAGCAATCAGCCCCAGCATTTT. The chain employs TRBV27 and TRBJ1-5, with no clear D. This CDR3 has 14 residues. Germline assignment: CDR1 MNHEY and CDR2 SMNVEV (reference sequence). The V end lost 8 bases, the J end lost 0 bases, and 11 bases lay between the germline ends.

V and J are TRBV27 and TRBJ2-5; 11 bases align to TRBD2. Germline V lookup: CDR1 MNHEY, CDR2 SMNVEV (reference sequence). CDR3 length equals 17 residues. Germline trimming cut 5 bases from V and 2 bases from J; bases unmatched to any gene: 10. CDR3 residues: CASSPKPTSGAQETQYF. DNA for the CDR3: TGTGCCAGCAGTCCCAAACCGACTAGCGGGGCTCAAGAGACCCAGTACTTC.

Only one count was recorded for this clone. This sequence joins TRBV7-9 and TRBJ2-1, with TRBD2 identical over 7 bases. The CDR3 is 17 residues long. After removal of 5 bases from V and 0 bases from J, the junction contained 10 bases not matched to a gene. Germline lookup yields CDR1 SEHNR and CDR2 FQNEAQ (reference sequence). The CDR3: CASSPFTSDSSYNEQFF. The CDR3 bases are TGTGCCAGCAGCCCATTTACTAGCGACAGCTCCTACAATGAGCAGTTCTTC.

The rearrangement links TRBV2 to TRBJ2-1, with 10 bases matching TRBD2. This CDR3 is 14 amino acids long. V was pared by 11 bases and J by 9 bases, with 13 bases of the junction left unmatched. From germline, CDR1 is SNHLY and CDR2 FYNNEI. In DNA form, the CDR3 reads TGTGCCTGCCCTAGCGGGAGTGAGTTTTCTGAGCAGTTCTTC. It codes for CACPSGSEFSEQFF. Together with reference TRBV2 and TRBJ2-1, the CDR3 gives the full variable domain: EPEVTQTPSHQVTQMGQEVILRCVPISNHLYFYWYRQILGQKVEFLVSFYNNEISEKSEIFDDQFSVERPDGSNFTLKIRSTKLEDSAMYFCACPSGSEFSEQFFGPGTRLTVL.

The chain couples TRBV19 to TRBJ1-5; no clear D gene. In germline, CDR1 is LNHDA, CDR2 SQIVND (reference sequence). CDR3 length equals 16 residues. V lost 4 bases to trimming and J lost 1 base, with 14 bases between them. CDR3 region: CASSTPRSESNQPQHF. DNA for the CDR3: TGTGCCAGTAGTACCCCGCGGTCCGAGAGCAATCAGCCCCAGCATTTT.

V usage is TRBV13 and J usage is TRBJ2-7; 8 nucleotides line up with TRBD2. The CDR3 totals 14 residues. Unmatched junction bases numbered 3, after V lost 5 bases and J lost 0 bases. CDR1 is PRHDT and CDR2 is FYEKMQ in the germline V gene (reference sequence). The CDR3 DNA is TGTGCCAGCAGCGAGACTAGCGACTCCTACGAGCAGTACTTC. Protein: CASSETSDSYEQYF.

This clone has a single count. The chain uses TRBV27 and TRBJ2-7, with a possible D match to TRBD2 (5 bases). Per the germline V gene, CDR1 is MNHEY and CDR2 is SMNVEV (reference sequence). This CDR3 contains 14 residues. Between the trimmed V and J ends, which lost 11 bases and 2 bases, there was a span of 19 bases. CDR3 nucleotides: TGTGCCGAGGGTAGGGCAGCCGATCCCTACGAGCAGTACTTC. Amino acid sequence: CAEGRAADPYEQYF.

CDR3 loop: CASSLVGANANYGYTF. The CDR3 DNA is TGTGCCAGCAGCTTAGTTGGGGCGAATGCTAACTATGGCTACACCTTC. The chain joins TRBV11-2 to TRBJ1-2, with D tentatively TRBD1 (5 bases). Trimming shortened V by 1 base and J by 0 bases, and 12 bases separated the two germline ends. Germline CDR1 reads SGHAT; CDR2 reads FQNNGV. CDR3 size: 16 residues.

The V and J genes are TRBV30 and TRBJ2-2; D is uncertain. The CDR3 spans 13 residues. Germline CDR1 and CDR2: GTSNPN and SVGIG (reference sequence). Trimming cost V 3 bases and J 2 bases, with 7 bases left between them. The CDR3 here is CAWRGLNTGELFF. CDR3 nucleotides: TGTGCCTGGAGGGGCTTAAACACCGGGGAGCTGTTTTTT.

V usage is TRBV4-1 and J usage is TRBJ2-3; 9 bases are shared with TRBD2. Germline V gene data show CDR1 as MGHRA and CDR2 as YSYEKL. CDR3 length equals 18 residues. V shed 0 bases and J 3 bases; nucleotides not matched to a gene: 10. The CDR3, as DNA: TGCGCCAGCAGCCAAGATTCTCTAGCGGGAACTCGAACAGATACGCAGTATTTT. Amino acid sequence: CASSQDSLAGTRTDTQYF.

The chain joins TRBV5-1 to TRBJ2-2; TRBD1 matches at 12 bases. Germline CDR1 SGHRS, CDR2 YFSETQ. V shed 0 bases and J 7 bases; nucleotides not matched to a gene: 16. The CDR3 runs 20 residues. Here the CDR3 DNA reads TGCGCCAGCAGCTTGGCAGTCGCGGACAGGGACAGGGGGCCTGACGGGGAGCTGTTTTTT. As protein: CASSLAVADRDRGPDGELFF.

As regards this clone: Other nucleotide sequences from this sample produce the same CDR3. The CDR3 coding sequence is TGTGCCAGTAGTATCGGAGGGACAGGGGGTGAAAAACTGTTTTTT. Its protein is CASSIGGTGGEKLFF. J is TRBJ1-4 and V is TRBV19; 11 bases match TRBD1. Germline trimming cut 3 bases from V and 7 bases from J; bases unmatched to any gene: 4. Germline assignment: CDR1 LNHDA and CDR2 SQIVND (reference sequence). The CDR3 has 15 amino acids.

CDR3 region: CASSFIPGQRRGQYF. CDR3 DNA sequence: TGTGCCAGCAGCTTCATCCCGGGACAGCGGCGGGGCCAGTACTTC. The rearrangement joins TRBV28 to TRBJ2-5, with a tentative D call TRBD1 (7 bases). The ends were cut back, 6 bases at V and 10 bases at J, with 24 bases in the middle. Germline CDR1 reads MDHEN; CDR2 reads SYDVKM. The CDR3 runs to 15 residues.

This clone was seen a single time. This rearrangement joins TRBV7-2 to TRBJ2-3; D not resolved. V was shortened by 5 bases and J by 0 bases, with 12 bases between the two germline ends. Germline V gene lookup returns CDR1 SGHTA and CDR2 FQGNSA. The CDR3 length is 15 residues. The CDR3 loop is CASSPWSSSTDTQYF. CDR3 nucleotides: TGTGCCAGCAGCCCCTGGAGTAGCAGCACAGATACGCAGTATTTT.

This chain links TRBV2 with TRBJ2-7, with a possible D match to TRBD2 (6 bases). With 8 bases removed from V and 4 bases from J, the gap between germline ends came to 15 bases. Germline values: CDR1 SNHLY, CDR2 FYNNEI. There are 13 residues in the CDR3. The CDR3: CASQETRGYEQYF. The CDR3 DNA sequence: TGTGCCAGCCAGGAAACCCGGGGGTACGAGCAGTACTTC.

This chain links TRBV19 with TRBJ2-5; TRBD2 matches at 7 bases. The ends lost 6 bases at V and 1 base at J; junction bases unmatched: 5. CDR1 LNHDA and CDR2 SQIVND come from the germline V gene (reference sequence). The length of the CDR3 is 14 residues. CDR3 loop: CASRTGGSQETQYF. For the CDR3, the DNA is TGTGCCAGTAGGACGGGCGGGAGCCAAGAGACCCAGTACTTC.

V gene TRBV5-4 combines with J gene TRBJ2-5, with 10 nucleotides matching TRBD2. Germline loops: CDR1 SGHNT, CDR2 YYREEE (reference sequence). V shed 4 bases and J 4 bases; nucleotides not matched to a gene: 13. This CDR3 comprises 17 residues. CDR3 nucleotide sequence: TGTGCCAGCAGCCCCGATAGCGGGAGGTTGTCGGCAGAGACCCAGTACTTC. It yields the protein CASSPDSGRLSAETQYF.